A selection of T cell receptor beta chains follows, all from one sample in a study of beta chain features in type 1 diabetes. Sequencing was performed with immunoSEQ multiplex PCR; in TCRdb, only in-frame clones are kept and a portion is missing. The top ten hold roughly 0.017% of the sample, which has some 250,000 clones, about 11% seen once. The source material was naive CD4+ T cells from blood. The receptor source for this set is a man aged 30 to 45 with type 1 diabetes. CDR3s include the opening cysteine and the closing phenylalanine or tryptophan. Each record gives: J gene, D gene, V gene, clone size, CDR3 DNA, CDR3 protein. The D gene is left open where the match is weak. Only part of the rows carry a size: once, few, many, or a class if the clone is expanded.

j_gene: TRBJ2-3
d_gene: TRBD2
v_gene: TRBV11-2
abundance: NA
CDR3nt: TGTGCCAGCCGACAGCGGGGGGGCTCAGATACGCAGTATTTT
CDR3aa: CASRQRGGSDTQYF

j_gene: TRBJ2-1
d_gene: TRBD2
v_gene: TRBV5-5
abundance: NA
CDR3nt: TGTGCCAGCAGCCCGGGGGGGAGCTCCTACAATGAGCAGTTCTTC
CDR3aa: CASSPGGSSYNEQFF

j_gene: TRBJ2-5
d_gene: TRBD1
v_gene: TRBV7-2
abundance: NA
CDR3nt: TGTGCCAGCAGCTTAAATGGACAGGGGATTGGAGAGACCCAGTACTTC
CDR3aa: CASSLNGQGIGETQYF

j_gene: TRBJ2-1
d_gene: TRBD1
v_gene: TRBV29-1
abundance: NA
CDR3nt: TGCAGCGTTGGAGAGCAAGGGGACAGTGAGCAGTTCTTC
CDR3aa: CSVGEQGDSEQFF

j_gene: TRBJ1-2
d_gene: NA
v_gene: TRBV29-1
abundance: many
CDR3nt: TGCAGCGACACAGGCAGTGGCGGCTACACCTTC
CDR3aa: CSDTGSGGYTF

j_gene: TRBJ2-7
d_gene: NA
v_gene: TRBV7-2
abundance: few
CDR3nt: TGTGCCAGCAGCCGATCCCGGGAGCAGTACTTC
CDR3aa: CASSRSREQYF

j_gene: TRBJ1-6
d_gene: NA
v_gene: TRBV14
abundance: NA
CDR3nt: TGTGCCAGCAGCCAAGGACGAGGGACTTATAATTCACCCCTCCACTTT
CDR3aa: CASSQGRGTYNSPLHF

j_gene: TRBJ2-7
d_gene: TRBD1
v_gene: TRBV7-9
abundance: NA
CDR3nt: TGTGCCAGCAGCTTAGGCGACAGGGGGAGCGAGCAGTACTTC
CDR3aa: CASSLGDRGSEQYF

j_gene: TRBJ2-7
d_gene: NA
v_gene: TRBV18
abundance: NA
CDR3nt: TGTGCCAGCTCACCACCGGGGAATAAGGGGCTCGAGCAGTACTTC
CDR3aa: CASSPPGNKGLEQYF

j_gene: TRBJ2-7
d_gene: NA
v_gene: TRBV29-1
abundance: few
CDR3nt: TGCAGCGTGACAGCGAGCTCCTACGAGCAGTACTTC
CDR3aa: CSVTASSYEQYF

j_gene: TRBJ2-1
d_gene: TRBD2
v_gene: TRBV11-2
abundance: NA
CDR3nt: TGTGCCAGCAGACGACCCGGCGGGGGGGCCAAAGAGCAGTTCTTC
CDR3aa: CASRRPGGGAKEQFF

j_gene: TRBJ2-5
d_gene: NA
v_gene: TRBV7-9
abundance: NA
CDR3nt: TGTGCCAGCATCCCCCTAGGAGGGGTGGAGACCCAGTACTTC
CDR3aa: CASIPLGGVETQYF

j_gene: TRBJ2-5
d_gene: TRBD2
v_gene: TRBV7-2
abundance: NA
CDR3nt: TGTGCCAGCAGCTTAGCGACTAGCGGGGGAACACGGCAAGAGACCCAGTACTTC
CDR3aa: CASSLATSGGTRQETQYF

j_gene: TRBJ2-5
d_gene: TRBD2
v_gene: TRBV7-3
abundance: NA
CDR3nt: TGTGCCAGCAGCCCCCAGCGGGGGGGCGAAGAGACCCAGTACTTC
CDR3aa: CASSPQRGGEETQYF

j_gene: TRBJ2-1
d_gene: NA
v_gene: TRBV29-1
abundance: NA
CDR3nt: TGCAGCGTTGGACTGGGGCAAAGCTCCTACAATGAGCAGTTCTTC
CDR3aa: CSVGLGQSSYNEQFF

j_gene: TRBJ2-1
d_gene: NA
v_gene: TRBV19
abundance: NA
CDR3nt: TGTGCCAGTAGTCGACAGCCCTACAATGAGCAGTTCTTC
CDR3aa: CASSRQPYNEQFF

j_gene: TRBJ2-7
d_gene: TRBD1
v_gene: TRBV4-3
abundance: few
CDR3nt: TGCGCCAGCAGCCAGAGGGGCGGGACAGGGCTCGAGCAGTACTTC
CDR3aa: CASSQRGGTGLEQYF

j_gene: TRBJ2-5
d_gene: NA
v_gene: TRBV2
abundance: NA
CDR3nt: TGTGCCAGCAGATCCGACGGGTACCAAGAGACCCAGTACTTC
CDR3aa: CASRSDGYQETQYF

j_gene: TRBJ1-5
d_gene: NA
v_gene: TRBV18
abundance: few
CDR3nt: TGTGCCAGCTCCGCCCAGAGCAATCAGCCCCAGCATTTT
CDR3aa: CASSAQSNQPQHF

j_gene: TRBJ1-2
d_gene: NA
v_gene: TRBV5-1
abundance: NA
CDR3nt: TGCGCCAGCAGCTTCGCAGGGGAGGGCTACACCTTC
CDR3aa: CASSFAGEGYTF

j_gene: TRBJ1-2
d_gene: TRBD1
v_gene: TRBV6-6
abundance: NA
CDR3nt: TGTGCCAGCAGCCGCATTGACAGGGGGCGCGTCTATGGCTACACCTTC
CDR3aa: CASSRIDRGRVYGYTF

j_gene: TRBJ1-3
d_gene: NA
v_gene: TRBV29-1
abundance: few
CDR3nt: TGCAGCGTTACCAGGGGCTCTGGAAACACCATATATTTT
CDR3aa: CSVTRGSGNTIYF

j_gene: TRBJ2-5
d_gene: TRBD2
v_gene: TRBV6-1
abundance: NA
CDR3nt: TGTGCCAGCAGTCAAGCCGGGACTAGCGGAAAAGAGACCCAGTACTTC
CDR3aa: CASSQAGTSGKETQYF

j_gene: TRBJ1-2
d_gene: NA
v_gene: TRBV6-5
abundance: NA
CDR3nt: TGTGCCAGCAATCCCGCACAGGGCTATGGCTACACCTTC
CDR3aa: CASNPAQGYGYTF

j_gene: TRBJ2-1
d_gene: TRBD1
v_gene: TRBV30
abundance: few
CDR3nt: TGTGCCTGGAGTGGGGGACAGGGGGGGTCGAGCTCCTACAATGAGCAGTTCTTC
CDR3aa: CAWSGGQGGSSSYNEQFF

j_gene: TRBJ2-1
d_gene: NA
v_gene: TRBV15
abundance: many
CDR3nt: TGTGCCACCAGCAGGGAGTTGTACAATGAGCAGTTCTTC
CDR3aa: CATSRELYNEQFF

j_gene: TRBJ1-6
d_gene: NA
v_gene: TRBV4-1
abundance: few
CDR3nt: TGCGCCAGCAGCCAAGTTGTGGGAGAAAATTCACCCCTCCACTTT
CDR3aa: CASSQVVGENSPLHF

j_gene: TRBJ2-3
d_gene: NA
v_gene: TRBV15
abundance: few
CDR3nt: TGTGCCACCAGCAGCCTAGCGAGAGATACGCAGTATTTT
CDR3aa: CATSSLARDTQYF

j_gene: TRBJ1-2
d_gene: TRBD1
v_gene: TRBV6-1
abundance: NA
CDR3nt: TGTGCCAGCAGTCAAACAGGGGTCTATGGCTACACCTTC
CDR3aa: CASSQTGVYGYTF

j_gene: TRBJ2-5
d_gene: NA
v_gene: TRBV6-1
abundance: NA
CDR3nt: TGTGCCAGCGGGTGGGGCATCCAAGAGACCCAGTACTTC
CDR3aa: CASGWGIQETQYF

j_gene: TRBJ2-1
d_gene: NA
v_gene: TRBV19
abundance: NA
CDR3nt: TGTGCCAGTAGTAGACCAGGGTTCACCCGGGAGCAGTTCTTC
CDR3aa: CASSRPGFTREQFF

j_gene: TRBJ1-2
d_gene: NA
v_gene: TRBV7-3
abundance: few
CDR3nt: TGTGCCAGCAGAACCAACAGGGACGAGAGTGGCTACACCTTC
CDR3aa: CASRTNRDESGYTF

j_gene: TRBJ2-5
d_gene: TRBD2
v_gene: TRBV7-8
abundance: NA
CDR3nt: TGTGCCAGCAGCCCGGCGGGGGGGACATGGGAGACCCAGTACTTC
CDR3aa: CASSPAGGTWETQYF

j_gene: TRBJ1-3
d_gene: NA
v_gene: TRBV30
abundance: NA
CDR3nt: TGTGCCTGGAGTCCCCTGCGGGGAATCGGAAACACCATATATTTT
CDR3aa: CAWSPLRGIGNTIYF

j_gene: TRBJ2-1
d_gene: TRBD2
v_gene: TRBV5-4
abundance: NA
CDR3nt: TGTGCCAGCAGCCCGGGAGGGCCTAGCCCAAATGAGCAGTTCTTC
CDR3aa: CASSPGGPSPNEQFF

j_gene: TRBJ2-4
d_gene: TRBD2
v_gene: TRBV9
abundance: NA
CDR3nt: TGTGCCAGCAGCCCGCGACTAGCAGAGAAGGGAAACATTCAGTACTTC
CDR3aa: CASSPRLAEKGNIQYF

j_gene: TRBJ1-3
d_gene: TRBD1
v_gene: TRBV4-3
abundance: few
CDR3nt: TGCGCCAGCAGCCAAGAAGGACAGGGTAACACCATATATTTT
CDR3aa: CASSQEGQGNTIYF

j_gene: TRBJ2-3
d_gene: TRBD1
v_gene: TRBV5-4
abundance: NA
CDR3nt: TGTGCCAGCAGCGTGACAGGGGGCACAGATACGCAGTATTTT
CDR3aa: CASSVTGGTDTQYF

j_gene: TRBJ1-2
d_gene: TRBD1
v_gene: TRBV4-1
abundance: NA
CDR3nt: TGCGCCAGCAGCCACCCCCGGACAGGGGGGGTTGGCTACACCTTC
CDR3aa: CASSHPRTGGVGYTF

j_gene: TRBJ2-2
d_gene: TRBD2
v_gene: TRBV4-2
abundance: few
CDR3nt: TGTGCCAGCAGCCGCGGGGGGGCGAACACCGGGGAGCTGTTTTTT
CDR3aa: CASSRGGANTGELFF

j_gene: TRBJ1-1
d_gene: NA
v_gene: TRBV27
abundance: few
CDR3nt: TGTGCCAGCAGTGGGGGACCGACAGGCAAGAACACTGAAGCTTTCTTT
CDR3aa: CASSGGPTGKNTEAFF

j_gene: TRBJ1-1
d_gene: NA
v_gene: TRBV7-9
abundance: few
CDR3nt: TGTGCCAGCAGCTTAGGCTCCGGTACCCCTGAAGCTTTCTTT
CDR3aa: CASSLGSGTPEAFF

j_gene: TRBJ1-1
d_gene: NA
v_gene: TRBV5-1
abundance: few
CDR3nt: TGCGCCAGCAGCTTGGTACAGGGCGAATCGGGTGAAGCTTTCTTT
CDR3aa: CASSLVQGESGEAFF

j_gene: TRBJ1-2
d_gene: TRBD1
v_gene: TRBV2
abundance: NA
CDR3nt: TGTGCCAGCAGCGTAGGGACAGGAAGAAACTATGGCTACACCTTC
CDR3aa: CASSVGTGRNYGYTF

j_gene: TRBJ1-2
d_gene: TRBD1
v_gene: TRBV9
abundance: NA
CDR3nt: TGTGCCAGCAGCGTAGGGACAGGGAGTTCGAACTATGGCTACACCTTC
CDR3aa: CASSVGTGSSNYGYTF

j_gene: TRBJ1-3
d_gene: TRBD1
v_gene: TRBV30
abundance: NA
CDR3nt: TGTGCCGGGGGGACAGGGCCCTCTGGAAACACCATATATTTT
CDR3aa: CAGGTGPSGNTIYF

j_gene: TRBJ2-3
d_gene: TRBD2
v_gene: TRBV29-1
abundance: NA
CDR3nt: TGCAGCGTTCGTAGCGGGGCCAGCACAGATACGCAGTATTTT
CDR3aa: CSVRSGASTDTQYF

j_gene: TRBJ2-7
d_gene: TRBD1
v_gene: TRBV6-1
abundance: few
CDR3nt: TGTGCCAGCAGTACTCTCGACAGGGCCTACGAGCAGTACTTC
CDR3aa: CASSTLDRAYEQYF

j_gene: TRBJ1-6
d_gene: TRBD1
v_gene: TRBV13
abundance: few
CDR3nt: TGTGCCAGCAGCTTCGACGGGACAGGGGCGTCAGGGGGTAATTCACCCCTCCACTTT
CDR3aa: CASSFDGTGASGGNSPLHF

j_gene: TRBJ1-6
d_gene: TRBD1
v_gene: TRBV30
abundance: NA
CDR3nt: TGTGCCTGGAGAGTTGGGACAGGAGGGTTTTCACCCCTCCACTTT
CDR3aa: CAWRVGTGGFSPLHF

j_gene: TRBJ2-3
d_gene: TRBD2
v_gene: TRBV2
abundance: few
CDR3nt: TGTGCCAGCAGAGAAGCGGGGCCCACAGATACGCAGTATTTT
CDR3aa: CASREAGPTDTQYF

j_gene: TRBJ2-2
d_gene: TRBD1
v_gene: TRBV12-5
abundance: NA
CDR3nt: TGTGCTAGTGGTTTGATCAACAGGGGATTGAACACCGGGGAGCTGTTTTTT
CDR3aa: CASGLINRGLNTGELFF

j_gene: TRBJ1-1
d_gene: NA
v_gene: TRBV10-3
abundance: once
CDR3nt: TGTGCCATCAGTGAAGGACCCGGGGGAGCTTTCTTT
CDR3aa: CAISEGPGGAFF

j_gene: TRBJ2-1
d_gene: NA
v_gene: TRBV10-3
abundance: NA
CDR3nt: TGTGCCATCAGTGACACGGACAGTTACAATGAGCAGTTCTTC
CDR3aa: CAISDTDSYNEQFF

j_gene: TRBJ2-2
d_gene: NA
v_gene: TRBV9
abundance: NA
CDR3nt: TGTGCCAGCAGCGTAGGTCCCCTGAGCACCGGGGAGCTGTTTTTT
CDR3aa: CASSVGPLSTGELFF

j_gene: TRBJ2-5
d_gene: NA
v_gene: TRBV5-4
abundance: few
CDR3nt: TGTGCCAGCAGCTTGGGAAAAGGGGGTTCTCAGTACTTC
CDR3aa: CASSLGKGGSQYF

j_gene: TRBJ2-5
d_gene: TRBD2
v_gene: TRBV9
abundance: few
CDR3nt: TGTGCCAGCAGCGTAGGTGCTAGCGGGGGGGTCGAGACCCAGTACTTC
CDR3aa: CASSVGASGGVETQYF

j_gene: TRBJ1-6
d_gene: NA
v_gene: TRBV18
abundance: NA
CDR3nt: TGTGCCAGCTCACCAGCTGACAGGTGGCATAATTCACCCCTCCACTTT
CDR3aa: CASSPADRWHNSPLHF